What follows are 12 T cell receptor beta chains derived from one specimen sequenced in a study of early T cells in non-severe SARS-CoV-2 infection (dated by TCRdb to 2020 to 2022). Receptor libraries were prepared by 5' RACE. Data came from a NextSeq 500. TCRdb reprocessed the public reads (quality trimming at Q25 with fastp, clone calling with MiXCR) and kept in-frame beta chains. Rows with one shared CDR3 protein collapse into an entry with the most common genes and DNA. The sample contains more than 25,000 distinct CDR3 sequences, less than 7.5% of them found a single time. Of the sample, almost 6% falls within the top ten clones. What was sequenced was whole blood. All receptors derive from an adult who was a healthcare worker with PCR-confirmed SARS-CoV-2 infection or an uninfected control (not recorded which).

The chain joins TRBV9 to TRBJ2-4, with D tentatively TRBD2 (6 bases). This CDR3 is built from 17 residues. Germline V gene data show CDR1 as SGDLS and CDR2 as YYNGEE. Trimming removed 4 bases at V and 9 bases at J, with 26 bases between. CDR3 sequence (DNA): TGTGCCAGCAGCCGGAGGGCCAACGACTTATCTGGTAGCATTCAGTACTTC. As protein: CASSRRANDLSGSIQYF.

This clonotype occurred many times. The rearrangement links TRBV5-4 to TRBJ2-7; 8 bases line up with TRBD2. Germline CDR1 reads SGHNT; CDR2 reads YYREEE (reference sequence). The CDR3 contains 14 residues. Trimming cost V 1 base and J 5 bases; bases outside gene matches: 5. DNA for the CDR3: TGTGCCAGCAGCTTGTACGGGGGGGCCGACGAGCAGTACTTC. Amino acid sequence: CASSLYGGADEQYF.

This clonotype was recorded many times. The chain links TRBV19 to TRBJ2-1, with D possibly being TRBD1 (6 bases). Germline values: CDR1 LNHDA, CDR2 SQIVND (reference sequence). Trimming left V 8 bases short and J 1 base short, with 15 bases between. This CDR3 has 15 amino acids. CDR3 DNA sequence: TGTGCCAGTTCCCCAGGGGTCCCATCCTACAATGAGCAGTTCTTC. Its protein product is CASSPGVPSYNEQFF.

This clonotype came up many times. V usage is TRBV12-3 or TRBV12-4 and J usage is TRBJ2-2; TRBD2 matches at 7 bases. This CDR3 contains 16 residues. Trimming removed 5 bases from V and 0 bases from J; junction bases left unmatched: 6. CDR3 nucleotide sequence: TGTGCCAGCAGTCTCTACGGGGGGTCGAACACCGGGGAGCTGTTTTTT. It specifies CASSLYGGSNTGELFF.

This clonotype was seen ten or more times. The V call is TRBV20-1, the J call TRBJ1-5, with D perhaps matching TRBD1 (6 bases). Germline V gene sequence: CDR1 DFQATT, CDR2 SNEGSKA (reference sequence). The CDR3 runs to 14 residues. Trimming shortened V by 6 bases and J by 6 bases, and 18 bases separated the two germline ends. Here the CDR3 DNA reads TGCAGTGCCCGTTCATGGGGGCGAGGTCAGCCCCAGCATTTT. It specifies CSARSWGRGQPQHF.

The chain recombines TRBV9 with TRBJ1-4; 7 positions match TRBD1. The V gene end was trimmed by 0 bases and the J gene end by 6 bases; junction bases not matched to a gene: 5. The CDR3 loop spans 15 amino acids. Germline-derived CDR1 and CDR2 are SGDLS and YYNGEE. CDR3 nucleotide sequence: TGTGCCAGCAGCGTAGCGGACAGGCGGGATGAAAAACTGTTTTTT. It translates to CASSVADRRDEKLFF. The whole variable domain, filled in from reference TRBV9 and TRBJ1-4, reads DSGVTQTPKHLITATGQRVTLRCSPRSGDLSVYWYQQSLDQGLQFLIQYYNGEERAKGNILERFSAQQFPDLHSELNLSSLELGDSALYFCASSVADRRDEKLFFGSGTQLSVL.

The V and J genes are TRBV6-5 and TRBJ1-4; 7 bases fit TRBD1. J was trimmed by 5 bases and V by 4 bases; bases with no gene match: 4. The CDR3 sequence is 14 residues long. Germline V gives CDR1 MNHEY, CDR2 SVGAGI. The CDR3 DNA follows: TGTGCCAGCAGTTCGGACAGGCTAAATGAAAAACTGTTTTTT. Protein product: CASSSDRLNEKLFF.

The chain carries TRBV7-8 and TRBJ1-3; D remains unclear. This CDR3 is 14 amino acids long. CDR1 SGHVS and CDR2 FQNEAQ come from the germline V gene. Between the trimmed V and J ends, which lost 6 bases and 2 bases, there was a span of 11 bases. CDR3 amino acids: CASRKTMAGNTIYF. In DNA, the CDR3 is TGTGCCAGCAGAAAGACAATGGCTGGAAACACCATATATTTT.

This clonotype was observed many times. CDR3 DNA sequence: TGCAGCGTGTTAGCGGGGGGAGCCGCCTACGAGCAGTACTTC. Protein product: CSVLAGGAAYEQYF. V and J are TRBV29-1 and TRBJ2-7, with 10 bases identical to TRBD2. Germline loops: CDR1 SQVTM, CDR2 ANQGSEA. This CDR3 region has 14 residues. The trim removed 6 bases at V and 2 bases at J, leaving 7 bases unmatched.

The gene calls are TRBV6-2 or TRBV6-3 and TRBJ2-3; TRBD2 matches 7 bases. Germline assignment: CDR1 MNHEY and CDR2 SVGEGT. The V gene end was trimmed by 6 bases and the J gene end by 4 bases; junction bases not matched to a gene: 7. The CDR3 contains 14 residues. Here the CDR3 DNA reads TGTGCCAGCAGCCGGGACCGGGGGGCAGATACGCAGTATTTT. It translates to CASSRDRGADTQYF.

This clonotype was recorded many times. The chain employs TRBV11-2 and TRBJ2-5; 11 nucleotides match TRBD2. Germline V gene lookup returns CDR1 SGHAT and CDR2 FQNNGV. Trimming cost V 2 bases and J 4 bases; bases outside gene matches: 18. The CDR3 runs to 20 residues. This CDR3 is CASSLRRRGLTSGGGETQYF. CDR3 bases: TGTGCCAGCAGCTTAAGACGTCGTGGCCTCACTAGCGGGGGTGGAGAGACCCAGTACTTC.

This clonotype was observed a handful of times. The chain has TRBV7-9 and TRBJ2-5; perhaps TRBD2 as D (5 bases). Germline lookup yields CDR1 SEHNR and CDR2 FQNEAQ (reference sequence). This CDR3 is built from 14 residues. Between the trimmed V and J ends, which lost 0 bases and 8 bases, there was a span of 13 bases. The CDR3 sequence is CASSLAVGIATQYF. The CDR3 DNA reads as TGTGCCAGCAGCTTAGCAGTCGGGATCGCAACCCAGTACTTC.